This T cell receptor delta chain was captured by sequencing in a study of gamma-delta T cells after stem cell transplantation. This clone was detected a few times. A far larger clone is a single base away, which makes a read error likely. TCRdb re-processed the RT-PCR reads using CATT. The data hold fewer than 2,000 delta-chain clones, with more than 0.25% observed a single time. With 0 bases clipped from V and 0 bases from J, the junction kept 16 bases outside the gene matches. The CDR3 has 20 amino acids. From germline, CDR1 is GEAIGNYY and CDR2 EKD. Sequenced material: gamma-delta T cells. The chain uses TRDV2 and TRDJ1, with TRDD3 matching 9 bases. This TCR came from a human donor. It is not recorded whose cells these are; they may come from a transplant donor. The CDR3 sequence: CACDTVRMGDILQDTDKLIF. DNA for the CDR3: TGTGCCTGTGACACCGTACGGATGGGGGATATACTCCAGGACACCGATAAACTCATCTTT.